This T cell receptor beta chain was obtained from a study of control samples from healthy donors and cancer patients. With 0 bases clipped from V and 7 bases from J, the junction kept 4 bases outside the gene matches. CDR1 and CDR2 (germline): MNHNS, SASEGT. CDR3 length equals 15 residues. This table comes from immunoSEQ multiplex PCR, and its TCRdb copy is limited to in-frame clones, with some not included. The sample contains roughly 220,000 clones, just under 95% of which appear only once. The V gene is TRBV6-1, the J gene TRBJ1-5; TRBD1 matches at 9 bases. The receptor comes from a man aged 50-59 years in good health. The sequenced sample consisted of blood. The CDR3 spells CASSEAGTGTQPQHF. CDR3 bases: TGTGCCAGCAGTGAAGCTGGGACAGGGACGCAGCCCCAGCATTTT.